One T cell receptor (beta chain) is described in this entry. Assay used: immunoSEQ multiplex PCR; TCRdb lists only in-frame clones, some missing. This table holds about 2,100 clones, 90% found once. The CDR3 is 15 residues long. V was trimmed by 1 base and J by 7 bases, leaving 11 bases between them. The germline gives CDR1 LGHNA, CDR2 YSLEER. This entry is derived from a study of tumor T cells in aggressive B-cell lymphoma. This chain links TRBV4-3 with TRBJ1-6, with TRBD1 as a possible D gene (6 bases). Sequenced material: tumor tissue. This sequence was found in an adult with diffuse large B cell lymphoma. The CDR3 spells CASSQAQGRNSPLHF. The CDR3 DNA is TGCGCCAGCAGCCAAGCACAGGGACGAAATTCACCCCTCCACTTT.